The sequence of this T cell receptor beta chain was determined in a study of blood T cell repertoires in COVID-19. Germline CDR1 is PRHDT and CDR2 is FYEKMQ (reference sequence). This CDR3 contains 14 residues. The V and J ends lost 5 bases and 4 bases respectively, with 12 bases between them. Clones were read by immunoSEQ multiplex PCR, and TCRdb kept only the in-frame ones, dropping some. The repertoire holds about 210,000 clones, 65% to 85% seen once, with approximately 2.9% in the top ten. The origin of this receptor is a man aged 50 or older with active or convalescent COVID-19. Input material: peripheral blood. The chain links TRBV13 to TRBJ1-3; D might be TRBD1 (5 bases). CDR3 bases: TGTGCCAGCAGCCAGGGTGTGGGGGGAAACACCATATATTTT. Translated, it gives CASSQGVGGNTIYF.